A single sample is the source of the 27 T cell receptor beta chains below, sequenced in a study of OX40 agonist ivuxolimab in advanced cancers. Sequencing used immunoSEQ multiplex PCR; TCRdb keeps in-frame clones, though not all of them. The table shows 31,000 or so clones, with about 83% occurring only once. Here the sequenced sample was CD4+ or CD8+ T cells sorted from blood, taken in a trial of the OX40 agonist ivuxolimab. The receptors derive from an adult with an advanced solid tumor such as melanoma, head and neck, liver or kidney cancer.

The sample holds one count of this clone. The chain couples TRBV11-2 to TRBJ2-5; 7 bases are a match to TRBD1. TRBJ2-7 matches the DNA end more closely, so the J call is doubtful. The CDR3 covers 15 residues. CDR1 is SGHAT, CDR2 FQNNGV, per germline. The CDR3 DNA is TGTGCCAGCAGCAGACCGGGACAGAACACCCACGAGCAGTACTTC. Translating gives CASSRPGQNTHEQYF.

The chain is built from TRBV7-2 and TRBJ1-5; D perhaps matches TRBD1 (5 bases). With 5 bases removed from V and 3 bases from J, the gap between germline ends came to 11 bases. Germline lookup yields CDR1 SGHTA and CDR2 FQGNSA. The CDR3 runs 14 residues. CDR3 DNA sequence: TGTGCCAGCAGCGTCGACAGCTTCAATCAGCCCCAGCATTTT. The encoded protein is CASSVDSFNQPQHF.

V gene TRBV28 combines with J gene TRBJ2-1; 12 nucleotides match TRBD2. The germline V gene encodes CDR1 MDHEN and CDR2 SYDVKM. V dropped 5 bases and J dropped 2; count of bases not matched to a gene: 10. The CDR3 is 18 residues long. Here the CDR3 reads CASSTILLAGGTYNEQFF. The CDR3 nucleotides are TGTGCCAGCAGTACCATCCTACTAGCGGGAGGAACCTACAATGAGCAGTTCTTC.

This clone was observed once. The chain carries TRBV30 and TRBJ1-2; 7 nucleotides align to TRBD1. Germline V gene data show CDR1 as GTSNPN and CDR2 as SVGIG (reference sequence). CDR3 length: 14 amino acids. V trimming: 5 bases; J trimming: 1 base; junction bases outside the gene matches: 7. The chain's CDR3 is CAWETGRYNYGYTF. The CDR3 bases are TGTGCCTGGGAGACAGGGCGGTATAACTATGGCTACACCTTC.

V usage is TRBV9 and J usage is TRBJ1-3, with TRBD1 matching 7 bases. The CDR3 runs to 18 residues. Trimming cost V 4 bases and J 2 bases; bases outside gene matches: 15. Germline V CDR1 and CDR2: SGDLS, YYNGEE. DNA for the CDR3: TGTGCCAGCAGCTATACCACAGGGGCAGGAGGGCCTGGAAACACCATATATTTT. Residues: CASSYTTGAGGPGNTIYF.

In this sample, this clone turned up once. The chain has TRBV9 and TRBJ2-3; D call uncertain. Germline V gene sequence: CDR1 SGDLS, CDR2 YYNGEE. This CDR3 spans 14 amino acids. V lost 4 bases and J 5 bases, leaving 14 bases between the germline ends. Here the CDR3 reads CASSPPGLGDTQYF. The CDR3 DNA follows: TGTGCCAGCAGCCCCCCGGGCCTGGGAGATACGCAGTATTTT. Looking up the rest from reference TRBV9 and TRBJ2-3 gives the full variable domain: DSGVTQTPKHLITATGQRVTLRCSPRSGDLSVYWYQQSLDQGLQFLIQYYNGEERAKGNILERFSAQQFPDLHSELNLSSLELGDSALYFCASSPPGLGDTQYFGPGTRLTVL.

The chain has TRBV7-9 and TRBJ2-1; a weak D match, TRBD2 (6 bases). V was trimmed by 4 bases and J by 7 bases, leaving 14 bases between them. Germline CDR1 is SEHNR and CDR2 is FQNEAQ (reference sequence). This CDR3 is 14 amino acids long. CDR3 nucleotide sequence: TGTGCCAGCAGCTGGGCGGGGTCTGGGAATGAGCAGTTCTTC. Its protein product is CASSWAGSGNEQFF.

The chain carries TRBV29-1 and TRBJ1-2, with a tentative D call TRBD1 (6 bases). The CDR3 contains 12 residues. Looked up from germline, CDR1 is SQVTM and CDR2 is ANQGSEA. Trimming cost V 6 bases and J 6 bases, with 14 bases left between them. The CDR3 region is CSVVGTKDGYTF. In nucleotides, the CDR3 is TGCAGCGTCGTCGGGACAAAGGATGGCTACACCTTC. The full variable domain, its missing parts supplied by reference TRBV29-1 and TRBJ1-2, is SAVISQKPSRDICQRGTSLTIQCQVDSQVTMMFWYRQQPGQSLTLIATANQGSEATYESGFVIDKFPISRPNLTFSTLTVSNMSPEDSSIYLCSVVGTKDGYTFGSGTRLTVV.

This CDR3 is CASSPLEWAWYGYTF. CDR3 nucleotide sequence: TGTGCCAGCAGCCCCCTTGAGTGGGCTTGGTATGGCTACACCTTC. The rearrangement uses TRBV25-1 and TRBJ1-2; D remains unclear. V lost 6 bases, J lost 5 bases, and 19 bases lay in between. CDR3 length equals 15 residues. The germline V gene has CDR1 MGHDK and CDR2 SYGVNS.

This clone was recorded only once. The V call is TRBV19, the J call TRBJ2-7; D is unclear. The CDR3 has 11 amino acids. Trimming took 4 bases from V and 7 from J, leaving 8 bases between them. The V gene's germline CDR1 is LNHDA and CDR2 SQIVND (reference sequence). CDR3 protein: CASSTRGEQYF. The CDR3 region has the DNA TGTGCCAGTAGTACCCGAGGTGAGCAGTACTTC.

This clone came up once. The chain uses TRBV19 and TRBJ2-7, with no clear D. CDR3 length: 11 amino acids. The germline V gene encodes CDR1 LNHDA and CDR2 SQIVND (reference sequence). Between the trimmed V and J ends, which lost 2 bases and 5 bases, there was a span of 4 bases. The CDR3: CASSIRNEQYF. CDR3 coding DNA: TGTGCCAGTAGTATAAGGAACGAGCAGTACTTC.

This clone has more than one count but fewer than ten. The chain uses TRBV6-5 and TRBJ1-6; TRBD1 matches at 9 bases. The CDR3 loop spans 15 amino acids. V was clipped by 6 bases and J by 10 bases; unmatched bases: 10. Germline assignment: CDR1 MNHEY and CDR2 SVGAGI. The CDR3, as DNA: TGTGCCAGCAGGCCGCGACAGGGGGGTAAATCACCCCTCCACTTT. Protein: CASRPRQGGKSPLHF.

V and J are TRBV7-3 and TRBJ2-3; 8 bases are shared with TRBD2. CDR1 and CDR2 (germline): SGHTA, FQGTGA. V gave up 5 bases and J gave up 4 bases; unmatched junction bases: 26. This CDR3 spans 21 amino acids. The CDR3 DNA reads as TGTGCCAGCAGCCCCTCAGCCTACGGGGTCGGTCGCAGCGGGAGTTCAGATACGCAGTATTTT. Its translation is CASSPSAYGVGRSGSSDTQYF.

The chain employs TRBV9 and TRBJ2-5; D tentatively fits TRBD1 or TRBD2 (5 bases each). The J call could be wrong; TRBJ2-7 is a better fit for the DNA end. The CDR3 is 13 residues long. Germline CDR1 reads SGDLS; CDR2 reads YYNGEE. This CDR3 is CASSGDGSYEQYF. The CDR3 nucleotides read TGTGCCAGCAGCGGGGACGGCTCCTACGAGCAGTACTTC.

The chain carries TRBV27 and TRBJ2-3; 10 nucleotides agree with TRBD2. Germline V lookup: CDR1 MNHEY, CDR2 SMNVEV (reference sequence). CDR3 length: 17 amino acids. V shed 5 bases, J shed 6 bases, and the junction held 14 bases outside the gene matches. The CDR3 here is CASSTPWTSGGGDTQYF. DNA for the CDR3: TGTGCCAGCAGTACCCCATGGACTAGCGGTGGCGGGGATACGCAGTATTTT.

The CDR3 protein is CASSQNSYEQYF. The CDR3 region has the DNA TGCGCCAGCAGCCAAAACTCGTACGAGCAGTACTTC. The chain recombines TRBV4-1 with TRBJ2-7; the D is unclear. The germline V gene has CDR1 MGHRA and CDR2 YSYEKL. Between the trimmed V and J ends, which lost 2 bases and 4 bases, there was a span of 6 bases. The CDR3 extends over 12 amino acids.

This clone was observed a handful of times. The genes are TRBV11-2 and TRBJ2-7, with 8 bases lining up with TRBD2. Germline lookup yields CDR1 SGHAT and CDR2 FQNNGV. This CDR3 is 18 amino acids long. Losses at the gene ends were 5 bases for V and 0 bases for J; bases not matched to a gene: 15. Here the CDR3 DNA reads TGTGCCAGCAGCCCAAAATTTGGGGCGGGGGGCTACTCCTACGAGCAGTACTTC. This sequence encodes CASSPKFGAGGYSYEQYF.

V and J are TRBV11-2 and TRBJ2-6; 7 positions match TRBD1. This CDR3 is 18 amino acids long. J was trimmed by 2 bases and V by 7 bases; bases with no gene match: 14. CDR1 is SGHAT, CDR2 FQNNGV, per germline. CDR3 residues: CASTHPGQKAPGANVLTF. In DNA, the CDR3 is TGTGCCAGCACCCATCCGGGACAGAAAGCTCCTGGGGCCAACGTCCTGACTTTC.

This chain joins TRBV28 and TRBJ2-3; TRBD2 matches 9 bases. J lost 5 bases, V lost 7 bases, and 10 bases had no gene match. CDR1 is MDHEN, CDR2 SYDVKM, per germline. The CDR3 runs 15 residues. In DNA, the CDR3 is TGTGCCAGCACCCCCGGCGGGGGGGCGGGAGATACGCAGTATTTT. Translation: CASTPGGGAGDTQYF.

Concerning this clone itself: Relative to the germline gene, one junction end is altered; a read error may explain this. The CDR3 nucleotides are TGTGCTAGCAGCTCTGACAGGGGGTCGGAGACCCAGTACTTC. Translated: CASSSDRGSETQYF. This chain uses TRBV7-7 with TRBJ2-5, with 9 positions matching TRBD1. There are 14 residues in the CDR3. Germline V gene sequence: CDR1 SSHAT, CDR2 FNYEAQ (reference sequence).

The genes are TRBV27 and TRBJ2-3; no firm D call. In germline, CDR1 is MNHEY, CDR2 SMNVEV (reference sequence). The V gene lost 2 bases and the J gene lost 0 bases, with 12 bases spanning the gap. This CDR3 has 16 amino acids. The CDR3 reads CASSLIPRISTDTQYF. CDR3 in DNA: TGTGCCAGCAGTTTAATACCCCGGATTAGCACAGATACGCAGTATTTT.

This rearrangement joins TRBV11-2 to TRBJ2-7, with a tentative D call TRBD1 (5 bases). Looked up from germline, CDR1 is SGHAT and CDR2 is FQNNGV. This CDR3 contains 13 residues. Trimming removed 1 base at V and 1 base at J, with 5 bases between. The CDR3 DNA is TGTGCCAGCAGCTTAGGACAGTCCTACGAGCAGTACTTC. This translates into CASSLGQSYEQYF.

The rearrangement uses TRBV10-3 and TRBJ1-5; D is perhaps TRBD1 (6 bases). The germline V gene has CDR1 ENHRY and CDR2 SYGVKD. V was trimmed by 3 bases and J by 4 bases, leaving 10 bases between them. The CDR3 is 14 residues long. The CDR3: CAISDRTENQPQHF. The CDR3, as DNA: TGTGCCATCAGTGACCGGACAGAAAATCAGCCCCAGCATTTT.

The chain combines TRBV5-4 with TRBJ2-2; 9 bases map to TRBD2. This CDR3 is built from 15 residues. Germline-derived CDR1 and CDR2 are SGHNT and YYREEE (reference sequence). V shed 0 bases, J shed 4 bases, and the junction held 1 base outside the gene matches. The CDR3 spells CASSLASGITGELFF. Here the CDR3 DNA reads TGTGCCAGCAGCTTGGCTAGCGGGATCACCGGGGAGCTGTTTTTT.

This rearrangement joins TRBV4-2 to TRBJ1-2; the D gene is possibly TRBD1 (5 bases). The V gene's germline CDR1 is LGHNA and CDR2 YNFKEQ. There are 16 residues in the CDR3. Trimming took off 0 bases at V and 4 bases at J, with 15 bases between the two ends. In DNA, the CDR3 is TGTGCCAGCAGCCAAGACGATGGGGGGGAACCCTATGGCTACACCTTC. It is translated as CASSQDDGGEPYGYTF.

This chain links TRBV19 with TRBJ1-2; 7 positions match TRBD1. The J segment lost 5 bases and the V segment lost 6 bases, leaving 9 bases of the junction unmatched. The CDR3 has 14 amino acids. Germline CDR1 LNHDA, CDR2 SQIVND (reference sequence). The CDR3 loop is CASRWLVGQYGYTF. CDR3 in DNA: TGTGCCAGTAGATGGCTCGTGGGACAGTATGGCTACACCTTC.

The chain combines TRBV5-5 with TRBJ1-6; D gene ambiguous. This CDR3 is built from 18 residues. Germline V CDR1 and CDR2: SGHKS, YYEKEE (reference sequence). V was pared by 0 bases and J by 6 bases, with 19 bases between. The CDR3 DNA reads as TGTGCCAGCAGCTTGGACCCCCCCTCGTTCTACGGTAATTCACCCCTCCACTTT. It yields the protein CASSLDPPSFYGNSPLHF. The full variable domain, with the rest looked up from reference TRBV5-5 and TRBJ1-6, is DAGVTQSPTHLIKTRGQQVTLRCSPISGHKSVSWYQQVLGQGPQFIFQYYEKEERGRGNFPDRFSARQFPNYSSELNVNALLLGDSALYLCASSLDPPSFYGNSPLHFGNGTRLTVT.